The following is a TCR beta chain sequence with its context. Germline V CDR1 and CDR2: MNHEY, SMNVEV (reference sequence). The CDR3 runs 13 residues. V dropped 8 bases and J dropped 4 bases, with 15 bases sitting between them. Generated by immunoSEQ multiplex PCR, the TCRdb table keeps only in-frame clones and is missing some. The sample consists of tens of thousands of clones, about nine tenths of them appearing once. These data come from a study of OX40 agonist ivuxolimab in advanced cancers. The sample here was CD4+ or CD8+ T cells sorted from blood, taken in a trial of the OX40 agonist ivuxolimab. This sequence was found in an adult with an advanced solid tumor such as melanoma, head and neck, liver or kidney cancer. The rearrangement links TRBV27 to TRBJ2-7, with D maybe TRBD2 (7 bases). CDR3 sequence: CASQGGGRYEQYF. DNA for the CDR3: TGTGCCAGCCAAGGGGGGGGACGATACGAGCAGTACTTC.